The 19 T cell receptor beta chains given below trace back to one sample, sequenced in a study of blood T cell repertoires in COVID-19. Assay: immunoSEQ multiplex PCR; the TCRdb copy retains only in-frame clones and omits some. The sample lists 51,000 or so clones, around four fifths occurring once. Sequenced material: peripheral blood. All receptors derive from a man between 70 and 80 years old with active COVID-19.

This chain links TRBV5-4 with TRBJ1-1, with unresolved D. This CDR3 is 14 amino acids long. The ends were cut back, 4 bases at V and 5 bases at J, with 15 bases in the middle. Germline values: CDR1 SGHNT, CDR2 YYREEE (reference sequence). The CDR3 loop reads CASSPPGPGTEAFF. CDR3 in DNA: TGTGCCAGCAGCCCCCCTGGGCCCGGAACTGAAGCTTTCTTT.

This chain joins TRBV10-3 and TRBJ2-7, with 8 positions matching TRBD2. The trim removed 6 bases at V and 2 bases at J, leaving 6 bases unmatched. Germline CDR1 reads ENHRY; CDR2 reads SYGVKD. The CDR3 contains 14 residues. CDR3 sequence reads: CAIRSGGRTYEQYF. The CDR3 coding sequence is TGTGCCATCAGAAGCGGGGGCCGGACCTACGAGCAGTACTTC.

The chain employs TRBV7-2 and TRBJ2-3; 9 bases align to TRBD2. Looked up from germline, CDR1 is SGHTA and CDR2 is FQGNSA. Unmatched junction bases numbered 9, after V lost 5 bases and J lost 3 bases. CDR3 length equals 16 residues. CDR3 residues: CASSPYFAGGTDTQYF. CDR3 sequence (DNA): TGTGCCAGCAGCCCCTATTTTGCGGGGGGGACAGATACGCAGTATTTT.

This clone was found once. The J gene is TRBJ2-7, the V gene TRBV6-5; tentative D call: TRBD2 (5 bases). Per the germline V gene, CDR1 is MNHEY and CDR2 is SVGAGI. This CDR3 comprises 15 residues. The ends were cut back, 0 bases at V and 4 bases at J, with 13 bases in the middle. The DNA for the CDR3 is TGTGCCAGCAGTTACTCGGACGGGATGGGATACGAGCAGTACTTC. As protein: CASSYSDGMGYEQYF.

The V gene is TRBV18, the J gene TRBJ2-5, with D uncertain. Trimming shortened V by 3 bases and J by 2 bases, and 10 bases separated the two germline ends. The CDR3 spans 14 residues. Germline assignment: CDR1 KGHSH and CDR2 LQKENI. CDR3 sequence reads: CASSPPGSQETQYF. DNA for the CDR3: TGTGCCAGCTCACCCCCCGGGTCTCAAGAGACCCAGTACTTC.

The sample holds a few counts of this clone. CDR3 sequence (DNA): TGTGCCAGTAGTATCCCAAGAAGGAGGTCCACCTCTGGAAACACCATATATTTT. Translated, it gives CASSIPRRRSTSGNTIYF. The chain recombines TRBV19 with TRBJ1-3; no clear D. This CDR3 contains 18 residues. From germline, CDR1 is LNHDA and CDR2 SQIVND (reference sequence). V was trimmed by 3 bases and J by 0 bases, leaving 18 bases between them. Supplemented by reference TRBV19 and TRBJ1-3, the full variable domain reads DGGITQSPKYLFRKEGQNVTLSCEQNLNHDAMYWYRQDPGQGLRLIYYSQIVNDFQKGDIAEGYSVSREKKESFPLTVTSAQKNPTAFYLCASSIPRRRSTSGNTIYFGEGSWLTVV.

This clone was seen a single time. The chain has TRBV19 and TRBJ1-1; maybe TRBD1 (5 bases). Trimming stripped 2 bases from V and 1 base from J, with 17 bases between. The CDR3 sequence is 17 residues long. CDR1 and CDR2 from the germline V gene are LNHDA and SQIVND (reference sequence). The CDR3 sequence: CASSILWGGRANTEAFF. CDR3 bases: TGTGCCAGTAGTATATTATGGGGTGGCAGGGCGAACACTGAAGCTTTCTTT.

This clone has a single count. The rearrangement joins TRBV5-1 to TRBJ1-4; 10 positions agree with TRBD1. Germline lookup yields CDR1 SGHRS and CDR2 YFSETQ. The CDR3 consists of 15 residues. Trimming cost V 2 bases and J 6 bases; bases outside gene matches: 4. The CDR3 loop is CASSFSGTGDEKLFF. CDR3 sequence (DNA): TGCGCCAGCAGCTTCTCCGGGACAGGGGATGAAAAACTGTTTTTT.

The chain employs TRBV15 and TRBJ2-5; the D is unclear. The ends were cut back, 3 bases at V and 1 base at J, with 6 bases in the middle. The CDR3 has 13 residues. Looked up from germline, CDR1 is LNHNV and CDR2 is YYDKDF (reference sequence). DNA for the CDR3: TGTGCCACCAGCAGTTATCCCCAAGAGACCCAGTACTTC. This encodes CATSSYPQETQYF.

CDR3 region: CASSFGGARTEAFF. CDR3 DNA sequence: TGTGCCAGCAGCTTCGGGGGGGCGCGGACTGAAGCTTTCTTT. V gene TRBV7-2 combines with J gene TRBJ1-1, with D possibly TRBD1 on 6 matching bases. The CDR3 runs to 14 residues. V was shortened by 3 bases and J by 5 bases, with 13 bases between the two germline ends. Germline CDR1 reads SGHTA; CDR2 reads FQGNSA.

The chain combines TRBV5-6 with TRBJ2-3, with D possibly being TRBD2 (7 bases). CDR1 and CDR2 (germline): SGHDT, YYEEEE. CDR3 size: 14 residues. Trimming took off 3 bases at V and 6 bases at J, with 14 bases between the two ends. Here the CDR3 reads CASSWGGGSDTQYF. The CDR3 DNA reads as TGTGCCAGCAGCTGGGGAGGGGGTTCGGATACGCAGTATTTT. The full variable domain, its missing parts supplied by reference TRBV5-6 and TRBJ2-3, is DAGVTQSPTHLIKTRGQQVTLRCSPKSGHDTVSWYQQALGQGPQFIFQYYEEEERQRGNFPDRFSGHQFPNYSSELNVNALLLGDSALYLCASSWGGGSDTQYFGPGTRLTVL.

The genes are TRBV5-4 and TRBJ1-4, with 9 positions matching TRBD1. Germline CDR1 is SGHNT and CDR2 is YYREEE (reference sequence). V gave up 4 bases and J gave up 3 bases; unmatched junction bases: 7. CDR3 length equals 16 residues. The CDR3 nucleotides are TGTGCCAGCAGCGCAGAACAGGGGGCAGCTAATGAAAAACTGTTTTTT. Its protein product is CASSAEQGAANEKLFF. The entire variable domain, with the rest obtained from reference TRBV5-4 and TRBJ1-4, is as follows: ETGVTQSPTHLIKTRGQQVTLRCSSQSGHNTVSWYQQALGQGPQFIFQYYREEENGRGNFPPRFSGLQFPNYSSELNVNALELDDSALYLCASSAEQGAANEKLFFGSGTQLSVL.

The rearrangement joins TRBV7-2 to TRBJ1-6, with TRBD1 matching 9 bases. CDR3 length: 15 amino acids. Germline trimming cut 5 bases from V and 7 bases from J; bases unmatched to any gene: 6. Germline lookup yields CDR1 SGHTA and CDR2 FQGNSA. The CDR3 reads CASSHRDRVNSPLHF. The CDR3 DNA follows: TGTGCCAGCAGCCACCGGGACAGGGTCAATTCACCCCTCCACTTT.

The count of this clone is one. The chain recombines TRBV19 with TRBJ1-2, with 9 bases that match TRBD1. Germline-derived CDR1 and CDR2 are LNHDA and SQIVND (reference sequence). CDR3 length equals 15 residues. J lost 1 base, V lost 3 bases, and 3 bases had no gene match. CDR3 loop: CASSIEGQGNYGYTF. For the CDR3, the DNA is TGTGCCAGTAGTATTGAGGGACAGGGTAACTATGGCTACACCTTC.

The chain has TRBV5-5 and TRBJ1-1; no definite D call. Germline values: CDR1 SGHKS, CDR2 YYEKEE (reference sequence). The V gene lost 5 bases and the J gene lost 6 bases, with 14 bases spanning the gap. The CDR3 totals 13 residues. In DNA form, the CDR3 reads TGTGCCAGCAGACTATTTAGCGGCGCTGAAGCTTTCTTT. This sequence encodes CASRLFSGAEAFF.

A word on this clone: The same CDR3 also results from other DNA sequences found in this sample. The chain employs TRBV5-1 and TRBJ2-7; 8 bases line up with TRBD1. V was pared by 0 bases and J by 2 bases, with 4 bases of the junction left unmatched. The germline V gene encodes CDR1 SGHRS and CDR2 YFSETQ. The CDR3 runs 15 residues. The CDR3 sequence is CASSLGGTGTYEQYF. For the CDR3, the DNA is TGCGCCAGCAGCTTGGGAGGGACAGGTACCTACGAGCAGTACTTC. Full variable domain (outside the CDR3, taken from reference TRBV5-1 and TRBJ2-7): KAGVTQTPRYLIKTRGQQVTLSCSPISGHRSVSWYQQTPGQGLQFLFEYFSETQRNKGNFPGRFSGRQFSNSRSEMNVSTLELGDSALYLCASSLGGTGTYEQYFGPGTRLTVT.

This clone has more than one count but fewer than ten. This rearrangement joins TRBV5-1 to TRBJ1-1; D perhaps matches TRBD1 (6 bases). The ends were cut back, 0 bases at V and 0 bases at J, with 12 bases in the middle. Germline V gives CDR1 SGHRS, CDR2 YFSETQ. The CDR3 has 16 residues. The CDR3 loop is CASSLVGAGMNTEAFF. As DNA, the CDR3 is TGCGCCAGCAGCTTGGTGGGGGCCGGCATGAACACTGAAGCTTTCTTT.

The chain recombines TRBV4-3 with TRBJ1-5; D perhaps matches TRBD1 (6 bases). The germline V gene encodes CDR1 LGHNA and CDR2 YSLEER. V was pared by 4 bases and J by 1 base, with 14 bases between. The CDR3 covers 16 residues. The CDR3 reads CASSPTGGMSNQPQHF. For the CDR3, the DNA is TGCGCCAGCAGCCCGACAGGAGGAATGAGCAATCAGCCCCAGCATTTT.

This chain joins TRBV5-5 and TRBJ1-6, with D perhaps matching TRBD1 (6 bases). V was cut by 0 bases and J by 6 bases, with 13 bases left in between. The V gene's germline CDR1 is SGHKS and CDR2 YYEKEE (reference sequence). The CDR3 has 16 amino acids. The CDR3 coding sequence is TGTGCCAGCAGCTTGGGGCAGGGGACGGTTAATTCACCCCTCCACTTT. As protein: CASSLGQGTVNSPLHF.